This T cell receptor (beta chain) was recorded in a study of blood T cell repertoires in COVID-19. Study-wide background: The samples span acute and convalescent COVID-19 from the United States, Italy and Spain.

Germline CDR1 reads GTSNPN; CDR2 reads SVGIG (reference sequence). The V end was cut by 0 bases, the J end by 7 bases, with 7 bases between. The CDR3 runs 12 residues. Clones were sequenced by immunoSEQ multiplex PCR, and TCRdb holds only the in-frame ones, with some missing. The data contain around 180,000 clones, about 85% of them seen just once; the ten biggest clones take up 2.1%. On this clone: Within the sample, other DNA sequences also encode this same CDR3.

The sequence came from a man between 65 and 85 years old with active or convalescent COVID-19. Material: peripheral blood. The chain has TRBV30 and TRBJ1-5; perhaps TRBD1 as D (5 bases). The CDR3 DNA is TGTGCCTGGAGTGTGCGGGGGCAGCCCCAGCATTTT. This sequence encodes CAWSVRGQPQHF.